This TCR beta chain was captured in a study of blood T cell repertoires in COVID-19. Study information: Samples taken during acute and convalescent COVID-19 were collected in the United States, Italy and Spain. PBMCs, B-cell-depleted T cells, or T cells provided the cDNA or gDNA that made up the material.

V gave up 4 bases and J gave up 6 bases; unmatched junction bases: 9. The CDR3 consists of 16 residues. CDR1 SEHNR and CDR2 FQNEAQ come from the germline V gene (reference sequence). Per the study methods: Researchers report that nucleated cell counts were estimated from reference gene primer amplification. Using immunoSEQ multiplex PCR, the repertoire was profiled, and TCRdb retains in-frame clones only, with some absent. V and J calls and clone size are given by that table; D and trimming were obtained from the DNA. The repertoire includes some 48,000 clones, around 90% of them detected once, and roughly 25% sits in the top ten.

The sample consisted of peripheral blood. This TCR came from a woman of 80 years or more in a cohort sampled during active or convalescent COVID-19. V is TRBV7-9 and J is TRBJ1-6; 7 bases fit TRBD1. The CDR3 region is CASSSGPSGGNSPLHF. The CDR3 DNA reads TGTGCCAGCAGCTCCGGGCCTTCAGGGGGTAATTCACCCCTCCACTTT.